These T cell receptor beta chains were read from a single sample in a study of blood T cells in healthy people across ages. Using its own MiXCR run on the 5' RACE reads, TCRdb lists one record per CDR3 protein. The repertoire holds 760,000 or so distinct CDR3 sequences, with 25% as singletons. The sample was also reused in another study, on T cells of mothers and their children.

Sequenced material: blood. The receptors were sampled from a boy aged 5-17 years in good health. CDR3s include the opening cysteine and the closing phenylalanine or tryptophan. Fields, in order: clone size, D gene, J gene, CDR3 length, V gene, CDR3 protein, CDR3 DNA. D genes are given only for firm matches. Rows give clone size only sometimes, using once, few, many, or a class for an expanded clone.

clone size: -; D gene: -; J gene: TRBJ2-5; CDR3 length: 16; V gene: TRBV5-1; CDR3 protein: CASSLVMGPPGETQYF; CDR3 DNA: TGCGCCAGCAGCTTGGTGATGGGGCCCCCTGGGGAGACCCAGTACTTC
clone size: few; D gene: -; J gene: TRBJ2-5; CDR3 length: 14; V gene: TRBV7-2; CDR3 protein: CASSLGHEGAAQYF; CDR3 DNA: TGTGCCAGCAGCTTGGGTCACGAAGGAGCGGCCCAGTACTTC
clone size: few; D gene: -; J gene: TRBJ2-5; CDR3 length: 17; V gene: TRBV24-1; CDR3 protein: CATSDWEDAGGQETQYF; CDR3 DNA: TGTGCCACCAGTGACTGGGAAGATGCCGGAGGACAAGAGACCCAGTACTTC
clone size: few; D gene: TRBD2; J gene: TRBJ2-5; CDR3 length: 14; V gene: TRBV29-1; CDR3 protein: CSVEPRLAWETQYF; CDR3 DNA: TGCAGCGTTGAACCCCGACTAGCGTGGGAGACCCAGTACTTC
clone size: -; D gene: TRBD1; J gene: TRBJ2-2; CDR3 length: 17; V gene: TRBV6-5; CDR3 protein: CASSYSYQTGGTGELFF; CDR3 DNA: TGTGCCAGCAGTTACTCGTACCAGACAGGGGGAACCGGGGAGCTGTTTTTT
clone size: few; D gene: -; J gene: TRBJ2-5; CDR3 length: 15; V gene: TRBV20-1; CDR3 protein: CSARDFGGRQETQYF; CDR3 DNA: TGCAGTGCTAGAGATTTTGGAGGACGCCAAGAGACCCAGTACTTC
clone size: -; D gene: TRBD2; J gene: TRBJ2-5; CDR3 length: 17; V gene: TRBV4-2; CDR3 protein: CASSQGTSGRAGETQYF; CDR3 DNA: TGTGCCAGCAGCCAAGGGACAAGCGGGAGGGCTGGGGAGACCCAGTACTTC
clone size: few; D gene: -; J gene: TRBJ2-7; CDR3 length: 13; V gene: TRBV28; CDR3 protein: CASSSAGLYEQYF; CDR3 DNA: TGTGCCAGCAGTTCTGCGGGGCTTTACGAGCAGTACTTC
clone size: few; D gene: -; J gene: TRBJ2-3; CDR3 length: 18; V gene: TRBV13; CDR3 protein: CASSATEGSPKLTDTQYF; CDR3 DNA: TGTGCCAGCAGCGCTACCGAGGGATCCCCTAAGCTCACAGATACGCAGTATTTT
clone size: -; D gene: TRBD2; J gene: TRBJ2-7; CDR3 length: 14; V gene: TRBV2; CDR3 protein: CASSAASGAYEQYF; CDR3 DNA: TGTGCCAGCAGTGCGGCTAGCGGCGCCTACGAGCAGTACTTC
clone size: few; D gene: -; J gene: TRBJ2-5; CDR3 length: 14; V gene: TRBV5-1; CDR3 protein: CASSFYSFVETQYF; CDR3 DNA: TGCGCCAGCAGCTTTTATTCTTTCGTGGAGACCCAGTACTTC
clone size: few; D gene: TRBD2; J gene: TRBJ2-1; CDR3 length: 14; V gene: TRBV29-1; CDR3 protein: CSAGNWAGGGEQFF; CDR3 DNA: TGCAGCGCTGGCAACTGGGCGGGAGGAGGCGAGCAGTTCTTC
clone size: few; D gene: -; J gene: TRBJ2-1; CDR3 length: 13; V gene: TRBV20-1; CDR3 protein: CSARESMKGRQFF; CDR3 DNA: TGCAGTGCTAGAGAAAGTATGAAAGGGCGGCAGTTCTTC
clone size: -; D gene: TRBD2; J gene: TRBJ2-7; CDR3 length: 12; V gene: TRBV7-2; CDR3 protein: CASSPVAGEQYF; CDR3 DNA: TGTGCCAGCAGCCCAGTAGCGGGGGAGCAGTACTTC
clone size: -; D gene: TRBD2; J gene: TRBJ2-1; CDR3 length: 12; V gene: TRBV13; CDR3 protein: CASSAGGSEQFF; CDR3 DNA: TGTGCCAGCAGCGCGGGGGGAAGTGAGCAGTTCTTC
clone size: -; D gene: -; J gene: TRBJ2-5; CDR3 length: 17; V gene: TRBV21-1; CDR3 protein: CASSKARGRGTQETQYF; CDR3 DNA: TGTGCCAGCAGCAAAGCGCGGGGCAGGGGGACGCAAGAGACCCAGTACTTC
clone size: -; D gene: TRBD2; J gene: TRBJ2-1; CDR3 length: 15; V gene: TRBV29-1; CDR3 protein: CSVEFSGGGYNEQFF; CDR3 DNA: TGCAGCGTTGAGTTTAGCGGGGGGGGCTACAATGAGCAGTTCTTC
clone size: few; D gene: -; J gene: TRBJ1-3; CDR3 length: 13; V gene: TRBV4-1; CDR3 protein: CASSHVFGNTIYF; CDR3 DNA: TGCGCCAGCAGCCATGTATTCGGAAACACCATATATTTT
clone size: -; D gene: -; J gene: TRBJ1-3; CDR3 length: 13; V gene: TRBV7-2; CDR3 protein: CASSLPSGNTIYF; CDR3 DNA: TGTGCCAGCAGCTTACCCTCTGGAAACACCATATATTTT
clone size: -; D gene: -; J gene: TRBJ1-2; CDR3 length: 14; V gene: TRBV28; CDR3 protein: CASSLSKTAGGYTF; CDR3 DNA: TGTGCCAGCAGTTTATCCAAAACTGCGGGTGGCTACACCTTC